This is a list of T cell receptor beta chains from one sample in a study of blood T cell repertoires in COVID-19. Repertoires were generated with immunoSEQ multiplex PCR, while TCRdb's copy carries only in-frame clones and drops some. The sample holds 150,000 to 200,000 clones; approximately 83% are singletons and the top ten take 9.1%. Sequencing was performed on peripheral blood. Receptors were obtained from a woman older than 75 with active or convalescent COVID-19. The CDR3 runs from the conserved cysteine through the conserved F or W. Size is stated for part of the rows, as once, few or many counts, or as a class when the clone is expanded.

V gene	clone size	J gene	CDR3 protein
TRBV9	-	TRBJ2-3	CASSVGDRGTDTQYF
TRBV29-1	-	TRBJ1-1	CSVVRGRNTEAFF
TRBV5-1	-	TRBJ2-3	CASMTLDTDTQYF
TRBV7-9	-	TRBJ2-7	CASSLALAGTPYEQYF
TRBV6-2/TRBV6-3	-	TRBJ2-3	CASSQTGGADTQYF
TRBV7-8	-	TRBJ2-7	CASRPPQTGVTYEQYF
TRBV7-9	few	TRBJ1-2	CASSPAYRGSTYGYTF
TRBV6-4	-	TRBJ1-1	CASRAGGTTEAFF
TRBV3-1/TRBV3-2	-	TRBJ1-2	CASRRTGGGDVGNYGYTF
TRBV5-6	-	TRBJ1-3	CASSLSLKPYSGNTIYF
TRBV28	-	TRBJ1-2	CASSLGQGSGLGYTF
TRBV1	-	TRBJ1-1	CTSSQDGAGNTEAFF
TRBV6-5	-	TRBJ1-5	CASSYRDKQPQHF
TRBV3-1/TRBV3-2	-	TRBJ2-2	CASSQGSGTGELFF
TRBV6-2/TRBV6-3	-	TRBJ1-5	CASSYRTALNQPQHF
TRBV9	-	TRBJ2-6	CASSVQGTGANVLTF
TRBV4-1	few	TRBJ1-2	CASSQGAGGAGGYGYTF
TRBV6-2/TRBV6-3	once	TRBJ2-3	CASSRTGSTDTQYF
TRBV1	-	TRBJ1-2	CTSSPFREYVNYGYTF
TRBV5-6	-	TRBJ1-1	CASSLALTEAFF
TRBV7-7	-	TRBJ2-3	CASSPGHIEDTQYF
TRBV9	few	TRBJ2-5	CASSPSRGWETQYF
TRBV5-4	-	TRBJ1-1	CASSRPRGLNTEAFF
TRBV9	-	TRBJ1-5	CASSVATVGPQHF
TRBV11-3	-	TRBJ2-7	CASSSSGGVVYEQYF
TRBV5-4	-	TRBJ1-5	CASSLDPGEGNQPQHF
TRBV5-6	-	TRBJ1-3	CASSEGQAASGNTIYF
TRBV10-3	once	TRBJ1-6	CAIRATGENSPLHF
TRBV7-2	-	TRBJ1-2	CASSPEGGRSYYGYTF
TRBV7-9	-	TRBJ1-2	CASTPAESDLRGYTF
TRBV28	-	TRBJ1-5	CASIPTGDGQPQHF
TRBV28	-	TRBJ1-1	CATGANTEAFF
TRBV6-4	-	TRBJ2-3	CANLGGGNTDTQYF
TRBV19	-	TRBJ1-5	CASSIATLTPEHQPQHF
TRBV27	-	TRBJ1-2	CASSRQINYGYTF
TRBV7-2	-	TRBJ1-5	CASSLTGADNQPQHF
TRBV7-2	-	TRBJ1-3	CAIARGQDSGNTIYF
TRBV6-1	-	TRBJ1-5	CASSESTGGNQPQHF
TRBV10-3	-	TRBJ1-2	CAISESTSYGYTF
TRBV5-4	-	TRBJ2-2	CASRGPGDHTGELFF
TRBV28	few	TRBJ2-1	CASWTSEGSYNEQFF
TRBV7-2	-	TRBJ1-5	CASSLSGVSNQPQHF
TRBV7-2	-	TRBJ1-2	CASSLGTFYGYTF
TRBV27	few	TRBJ2-7	CASSSNPLGIRYF
TRBV18	-	TRBJ1-3	CASSGQGGKSAGNTIYF
TRBV7-8	-	TRBJ1-1	CASSLPRQQSREAFF
TRBV5-1	-	TRBJ1-3	CASSVASISSGNTIYF
TRBV5-6	-	TRBJ1-2	CASSSLGHLIWGYTF
TRBV4-2	-	TRBJ2-3	CASSQGHQDRGTDTQYF
TRBV9	-	TRBJ2-4	CASSVGNSLAKNIQYF
TRBV6-6	-	TRBJ1-5	CASSLRNSNQPQHF